The next 17 T cell receptor beta chains were all read from a single sample in a study of OX40 agonist ivuxolimab in advanced cancers. Clones were sequenced by immunoSEQ multiplex PCR, and TCRdb holds only the in-frame ones, with some missing. The sample holds approximately 56,000 clones; 75% to 90% are singletons and the top ten take around 15%. Material: CD4+ or CD8+ T cells sorted from blood, obtained in a trial of the OX40 agonist ivuxolimab. The receptors derive from an adult with an advanced solid tumor such as melanoma, head and neck, liver or kidney cancer.

The V call is TRBV6-6, the J call TRBJ1-5, with D unclear. This CDR3 comprises 13 residues. Germline V gene data show CDR1 as MNHNY and CDR2 as SVGAGI (reference sequence). The V end lost 0 bases, the J end lost 3 bases, and 3 bases lay between the germline ends. CDR3 region: CASSYSDNQPQHF. Written as DNA, the CDR3 is TGTGCCAGCAGTTACTCGGACAATCAGCCCCAGCATTTT.

V gene TRBV7-9 combines with J gene TRBJ2-7; D remains ambiguous. Germline lookup yields CDR1 SEHNR and CDR2 FQNEAQ (reference sequence). The CDR3 is made up of 12 amino acids. Deletions cut 5 bases from V and 8 bases from J, with 13 bases between. The CDR3 sequence: CASSPDGEKQYF. CDR3 bases: TGTGCCAGCAGCCCCGACGGAGAGAAGCAGTACTTC.

The table lists this clone with a count of one. V is TRBV29-1 and J is TRBJ1-3, with a weak D call TRBD1 (5 bases). CDR3 size: 15 residues. Germline CDR1 reads SQVTM; CDR2 reads ANQGSEA. V was trimmed by 1 base and J by 0 bases, leaving 10 bases between them. Here the CDR3 DNA reads TGCAGCGTTGAAGCCCCCGACAGCTCTGGAAACACCATATATTTT. Translated: CSVEAPDSSGNTIYF.

The J gene is TRBJ1-4, the V gene TRBV12-5, with D possibly matching TRBD1 (6 bases). With 6 bases removed from V and 7 bases from J, the gap between germline ends came to 18 bases. This CDR3 spans 15 amino acids. Germline CDR1 LGHNT, CDR2 FRNRAP. The CDR3 protein is CASGSGRGVGEKLFF. CDR3 DNA: TGTGCTAGTGGCAGTGGGAGGGGGGTCGGTGAAAAACTGTTTTTT.

V is TRBV19 and J is TRBJ1-2; D gene unclear. CDR1 is LNHDA, CDR2 SQIVND, per germline (reference sequence). The CDR3 consists of 13 residues. V was cut by 10 bases and J by 0 bases, with 12 bases left in between. CDR3 in amino acids: CATRPGSNYGYTF. The CDR3 DNA is TGTGCCACCCGCCCGGGGTCTAACTATGGCTACACCTTC.

This sequence joins TRBV7-8 and TRBJ2-7; D is perhaps TRBD2 (6 bases). The V end was cut by 2 bases, the J end by 0 bases, with 14 bases between. The CDR3 is 16 residues long. CDR1 is SGHVS and CDR2 is FQNEAQ in the germline V gene. The CDR3 DNA is TGTGCCAGCAGCTTACTGGTTCGGGAGAGCTCCTACGAGCAGTACTTC. Amino acid sequence: CASSLLVRESSYEQYF.

The chain carries TRBV7-9 and TRBJ1-6; no clear D. Germline CDR1 reads SEHNR; CDR2 reads FQNEAQ (reference sequence). V lost 1 base and J 3 bases, leaving 4 bases between the germline ends. The CDR3 loop spans 14 amino acids. The CDR3 sequence is CASSLEGYNSPLHF. The DNA of the CDR3 is TGTGCCAGCAGCTTAGAGGGCTATAATTCACCCCTCCACTTT.

The genes are TRBV29-1 and TRBJ1-2, with D possibly matching TRBD1 (5 bases). V lost 3 bases to trimming and J lost 4 bases, with 21 bases between them. Germline assignment: CDR1 SQVTM and CDR2 ANQGSEA. CDR3 size: 16 residues. CDR3 residues: CSVDPRTDLGGYGYTF. The CDR3 bases are TGCAGCGTTGATCCTAGGACTGACTTGGGGGGCTATGGCTACACCTTC.

This rearrangement joins TRBV7-9 to TRBJ2-5; perhaps TRBD2 as D (5 bases). Germline V CDR1 and CDR2: SEHNR, FQNEAQ (reference sequence). The CDR3 sequence is 15 residues long. V lost 1 base to trimming and J lost 0 bases, with 9 bases between them. Written as DNA, the CDR3 is TGTGCCAGCAGCTTAGAAGAGGGCTACCAAGAGACCCAGTACTTC. This gives the protein CASSLEEGYQETQYF.

The chain combines TRBV4-1 with TRBJ1-2; TRBD1 aligns across 8 bases. After removal of 1 base from V and 7 bases from J, the junction contained 11 bases not matched to a gene. CDR3 length: 16 amino acids. Looked up from germline, CDR1 is MGHRA and CDR2 is YSYEKL. The CDR3: CASSQGGRGRWVGYTF. DNA for the CDR3: TGCGCCAGCAGCCAAGGTGGCAGGGGGCGCTGGGTTGGCTACACCTTC.

V and J are TRBV27 and TRBJ1-5; D unresolved. V was trimmed by 1 base and J by 4 bases, leaving 5 bases between them. The CDR3 has 13 residues. Germline V gives CDR1 MNHEY, CDR2 SMNVEV (reference sequence). CDR3 loop: CASSLWVNQPQHF. The CDR3 coding sequence is TGTGCCAGCAGTTTATGGGTTAATCAGCCCCAGCATTTT.

The chain recombines TRBV28 with TRBJ1-2; D may be TRBD1 (5 bases). Deletions cut 8 bases from V and 6 bases from J, with 19 bases between. The length of the CDR3 is 14 residues. Germline lookup yields CDR1 MDHEN and CDR2 SYDVKM. The DNA of the CDR3 is TGTGCCAGCCAGACCCAGGGAGGGGTCCATGGCTACACCTTC. Its translation: CASQTQGGVHGYTF.

The V and J genes are TRBV2 and TRBJ2-1; 9 bases are a match to TRBD1. Germline V lookup: CDR1 SNHLY, CDR2 FYNNEI. This CDR3 region has 14 residues. Trimming cost V 10 bases and J 8 bases; bases outside gene matches: 12. CDR3 in DNA: TGTGCCATAATCACAGGGGGCGCTTCCTATGAGCAGTTCTTC. It is translated as CAIITGGASYEQFF.

V gene TRBV4-3 combines with J gene TRBJ1-5, with D tentatively TRBD1 (5 bases). The V gene lost 0 bases and the J gene lost 9 bases, with 15 bases spanning the gap. CDR1 is LGHNA, CDR2 YSLEER, per germline. The CDR3 covers 15 residues. CDR3 in DNA: TGCGCCAGCAGCCAAGATGCGGGAGAGAGGGGGCCCCAGCATTTT. Its protein product is CASSQDAGERGPQHF.

The V and J genes are TRBV13 and TRBJ2-3; 12 bases are shared with TRBD2. The germline V gene encodes CDR1 PRHDT and CDR2 FYEKMQ (reference sequence). The V and J ends lost 3 bases and 3 bases, in that order; junction bases with no gene match: 4. The CDR3 is 16 residues long. In DNA form, the CDR3 reads TGTGCCAGCAGCTTTTTCGGACTAGCGGGGACAGATACGCAGTATTTT. Translating it yields CASSFFGLAGTDTQYF.

The rearrangement uses TRBV21-1 and TRBJ2-7; TRBD2, the table's D call, was not compared with the DNA. TRBV21-1 is a pseudogene. CDR3 length equals 16 residues. The chain's CDR3 is CASSKAPAGGAYEQYF. DNA of the CDR3: TGTGCCAGCAGCAAAGCCCCAGCGGGGGGGGCCTACGAGCAGTACTTC.

V is TRBV4-1 and J is TRBJ1-3, with D possibly being TRBD1 (5 bases). Germline CDR1 reads MGHRA; CDR2 reads YSYEKL. This CDR3 spans 19 amino acids. With 0 bases removed from V and 4 bases from J, the gap between germline ends came to 22 bases. The CDR3 protein is CASSQDATGAYFTGNTIYF. The CDR3 DNA reads as TGCGCCAGCAGCCAAGATGCTACCGGGGCTTACTTTACGGGAAACACCATATATTTT.